This passage covers 20 T cell receptor beta chains from one sample sequenced in a study of blood T cell repertoires in COVID-19. Libraries were prepared by immunoSEQ multiplex PCR; TCRdb keeps only in-frame clonotypes and omits some of them. The data show about 330,000 clones, about 89% seen once. Sequencing input: peripheral blood. These TCRs come from a young man who had recovered from COVID-19.

The V gene is TRBV6-2 or TRBV6-3, the J gene TRBJ1-1; no clear D gene. CDR1 is MNHEY, CDR2 SVGEGT, per germline. There are 12 residues in the CDR3. V was pared by 2 bases and J by 4 bases, with 5 bases between. The CDR3 region is CASSYPFTEAFF. The CDR3 nucleotides read TGTGCCAGCAGTTACCCTTTCACTGAAGCTTTCTTT.

The genes are TRBV9 and TRBJ2-3; tentatively, D is TRBD2 (5 bases). The V gene lost 0 bases and the J gene lost 2 bases, with 10 bases spanning the gap. The CDR3 runs 15 residues. Germline CDR1 reads SGDLS; CDR2 reads YYNGEE. In DNA form, the CDR3 reads TGTGCCAGCAGCGTAGGGGTCCGGGACACAGATACGCAGTATTTT. Protein product: CASSVGVRDTDTQYF.

The rearrangement links TRBV7-9 to TRBJ1-2; TRBD1 might be the D (5 bases). There are 14 residues in the CDR3. CDR1 is SEHNR and CDR2 is FQNEAQ in the germline V gene (reference sequence). Trimming pared 3 bases from V and 4 bases from J, leaving 12 bases between. The CDR3 nucleotides are TGTGCCAGCAGCTTCAAGGGGATGGGCTATGGCTACACCTTC. Translating it yields CASSFKGMGYGYTF. Supplemented by reference TRBV7-9 and TRBJ1-2, the full variable domain reads DTGVSQNPRHKITKRGQNVTFRCDPISEHNRLYWYRQTLGQGPEFLTYFQNEAQLEKSRLLSDRFSAERPKGSFSTLEIQRTEQGDSAMYLCASSFKGMGYGYTFGSGTRLTVV.

This clone was seen a single time. The chain employs TRBV5-6 and TRBJ2-1; D perhaps matches TRBD2 (6 bases). V lost 4 bases to trimming and J lost 2 bases, with 10 bases between them. Germline loops: CDR1 SGHDT, CDR2 YYEEEE. This CDR3 is 14 amino acids long. CDR3 loop: CASSPGTPYNEQFF. Here the CDR3 DNA reads TGTGCCAGCAGCCCCGGGACTCCCTACAATGAGCAGTTCTTC.

The chain has TRBV5-1 and TRBJ2-7; 8 bases line up with TRBD2. Germline lookup yields CDR1 SGHRS and CDR2 YFSETQ. V shed 2 bases and J 5 bases; nucleotides not matched to a gene: 6. The CDR3 is 14 residues long. The CDR3 loop reads CASSLSGSSDEQYF. As DNA, the CDR3 is TGCGCCAGCAGCTTAAGCGGGAGTAGCGACGAGCAGTACTTC.

J is TRBJ2-1 and V is TRBV5-1; D is ambiguous. Per germline, CDR1 SGHRS and CDR2 YFSETQ. The CDR3 has 16 residues. Trimming left V 3 bases short and J 1 base short, with 14 bases between. This CDR3 reads CASSSNTRGSYNEQFF. The DNA for the CDR3 is TGCGCCAGCAGCTCCAACACCCGCGGTTCCTACAATGAGCAGTTCTTC. The entire variable domain, with the rest obtained from reference TRBV5-1 and TRBJ2-1, is as follows: KAGVTQTPRYLIKTRGQQVTLSCSPISGHRSVSWYQQTPGQGLQFLFEYFSETQRNKGNFPGRFSGRQFSNSRSEMNVSTLELGDSALYLCASSSNTRGSYNEQFFGPGTRLTVL.

The V gene is TRBV6-5, the J gene TRBJ2-3; 8 bases match TRBD2. This CDR3 has 15 residues. Germline V gene data show CDR1 as MNHEY and CDR2 as SVGAGI. J lost 5 bases, V lost 2 bases, and 6 bases had no gene match. The chain's CDR3 is CASSYGAGDIDTQYF. CDR3 nucleotides: TGTGCCAGCAGTTACGGAGCGGGAGATATAGATACGCAGTATTTT.

This rearrangement joins TRBV7-3 to TRBJ2-1; 12 nucleotides align to TRBD2. Germline V gene sequence: CDR1 SGHTA, CDR2 FQGTGA. The CDR3 covers 16 residues. Losses at the gene ends were 1 base for V and 7 bases for J; bases not matched to a gene: 5. In nucleotides, the CDR3 is TGTGCCAGCAGCTTAAGTTCTAGCGGGAGGGGGAATGAGCAGTTCTTC. Translation gives CASSLSSSGRGNEQFF. Full variable domain (outside the CDR3, taken from reference TRBV7-3 and TRBJ2-1): GAGVSQTPSNKVTEKGKYVELRCDPISGHTALYWYRQSLGQGPEFLIYFQGTGAADDSGLPNDRFFAVRPEGSVSTLKIQRTERGDSAVYLCASSLSSSGRGNEQFFGPGTRLTVL.

The V call is TRBV6-5, the J call TRBJ2-2; D call uncertain. Trimming stripped 6 bases from V and 6 bases from J, with 11 bases between. The length of the CDR3 is 13 residues. Per germline, CDR1 MNHEY and CDR2 SVGAGI. DNA of the CDR3: TGTGCCAGCAGCGACTGGAATCCCGGGGAGCTGTTTTTT. Its protein is CASSDWNPGELFF.

V and J are TRBV3-1 (or the pseudogene TRBV3-2) and TRBJ1-5; D might be TRBD1 (6 bases). This CDR3 comprises 15 residues. Per germline, CDR1 LGHDT and CDR2 YNNKEL (reference sequence). Deletions cut 0 bases from V and 4 bases from J, with 10 bases between. The CDR3 region is CASSQDWQGNQPQHF. CDR3 bases: TGTGCCAGCAGCCAAGACTGGCAGGGGAATCAGCCCCAGCATTTT.

The genes are TRBV6-6 and TRBJ1-5, with D possibly TRBD1 on 5 matching bases. The germline V and J ends were trimmed by 6 bases and 4 bases, with 10 bases remaining between them. Germline V gene sequence: CDR1 MNHNY, CDR2 SVGAGI (reference sequence). This CDR3 has 13 residues. In nucleotides, the CDR3 is TGTGCCAGCAGAAACAGGAGAAATCAGCCCCAGCATTTT. This gives the protein CASRNRRNQPQHF.

V gene TRBV19 combines with J gene TRBJ1-5; D perhaps matches TRBD1 (5 bases). Germline lookup yields CDR1 LNHDA and CDR2 SQIVND (reference sequence). This CDR3 region has 14 residues. V was clipped by 11 bases and J by 1 base, with 15 bases between them. CDR3 nucleotides: TGTGCCGCCGGGCAGGGAGGAAGCAATCAGCCCCAGCATTTT. It encodes CAAGQGGSNQPQHF.

CDR3 DNA sequence: TGCACCAGCAGCCCCAGGGGCCGTAGAAACACCATATATTTT. Protein sequence: CTSSPRGRRNTIYF. The chain is built from TRBV1 and TRBJ1-3; the table assigns TRBD1, which was not confirmed against the DNA. TRBV1 constitutes a pseudogene. The CDR3 runs to 14 residues.

The chain has TRBV5-4 and TRBJ1-1; D perhaps matches TRBD1 (6 bases). The germline V gene has CDR1 SGHNT and CDR2 YYREEE (reference sequence). The CDR3 covers 14 residues. The V and J ends lost 1 base and 5 bases respectively, with 12 bases between them. The CDR3 reads CASSLFTGSTEAFF. CDR3 bases: TGTGCCAGCAGCTTGTTTACAGGGAGTACTGAAGCTTTCTTT.

This chain uses TRBV4-2 with TRBJ1-3; possibly TRBD1 for D (5 bases). Germline-derived CDR1 and CDR2 are LGHNA and YNFKEQ. CDR3 length equals 18 residues. Trimming cost V 0 bases and J 7 bases, with 22 bases left between them. The CDR3 nucleotides are TGTGCCAGCAGCCAAGACTCTTTCAGGGCTTTAGGTGGGAACACCATATATTTT. Residues: CASSQDSFRALGGNTIYF.

The J gene is TRBJ2-3, the V gene TRBV12-3 or TRBV12-4; D might be TRBD2 (6 bases). V dropped 6 bases and J dropped 6 bases, with 10 bases sitting between them. The CDR3 length is 12 residues. CDR3 DNA: TGTGCCAGCAGCGCCCGGGGGGATACGCAGTATTTT. It encodes CASSARGDTQYF.

V gene TRBV11-2 combines with J gene TRBJ2-2; 9 nucleotides align to TRBD1. V lost 9 bases and J lost 3; bases outside the gene matches: 5. The germline V gene has CDR1 SGHAT and CDR2 FQNNGV. This CDR3 region has 14 residues. DNA for the CDR3: TGTGCCAGTCCCCGGACAGGGGACACCGGGGAGCTGTTTTTT. Residues: CASPRTGDTGELFF.

The chain links TRBV28 to TRBJ2-2; 9 bases fit TRBD1. Germline V CDR1 and CDR2: MDHEN, SYDVKM. This CDR3 has 15 amino acids. V lost 5 bases and J lost 5; bases outside the gene matches: 6. The CDR3: CASSIPGQGTGELFF. The CDR3 region has the DNA TGTGCCAGCAGTATACCGGGACAGGGAACCGGGGAGCTGTTTTTT.

V gene TRBV2 combines with J gene TRBJ2-1; TRBD2 matches at 7 bases. The CDR3 totals 14 residues. Unmatched junction bases numbered 12, after V lost 9 bases and J lost 7 bases. The germline V gene has CDR1 SNHLY and CDR2 FYNNEI. CDR3 DNA sequence: TGTGCCAGTCGGGAGGACCACCGGGAGAATGAGCAGTTCTTC. It is translated as CASREDHRENEQFF. Full variable domain (remainder filled in from reference TRBV2 and TRBJ2-1): EPEVTQTPSHQVTQMGQEVILRCVPISNHLYFYWYRQILGQKVEFLVSFYNNEISEKSEIFDDQFSVERPDGSNFTLKIRSTKLEDSAMYFCASREDHRENEQFFGPGTRLTVL.

This clone occurred once. The CDR3 sequence is CASSHRQEADTQYF. Written as DNA, the CDR3 is TGTGCCAGCTCTCACCGACAGGAGGCAGATACGCAGTATTTT. The chain links TRBV18 to TRBJ2-3, with D possibly TRBD1 on 6 matching bases. CDR1 and CDR2 from the germline V gene are KGHSH and LQKENI. This CDR3 comprises 14 residues. The V end was cut by 6 bases, the J end by 4 bases, with 14 bases between.